One T cell receptor beta chain is described in this entry. The antigen is unknown. This specimen comes from a study of shared clonotypes between healthy human individuals. Study results and limitations: Compared with clonotypes that all four donors shared, non-shared clonotypes had lower generation probabilities.

The CDR3 spans 14 residues. V was clipped by 7 bases and J by 7 bases, with 20 bases between them. Germline V gene sequence: CDR1 ENHRY, CDR2 SYGVKD. The method was immunoSEQ multiplex PCR; TCRdb's version includes in-frame clones alone and lacks a portion of them. The data contain roughly 1 million clones, roughly 75% of them seen just once; the ten biggest clones take up approximately 1.5%. Into CD45RA+ naive and CD45RA-negative memory subsets, the CD4+ cells were split. This chain connects TRBV10-3 to TRBJ2-7, with a weak D call TRBD2 (6 bases). The TCR originated in a man aged 18 to 29 in good health. The sample consisted of memory CD4+ T cells sorted from blood. Specified subset: CD45RA-negative fraction. CDR3 nucleotides: TGTGCCATCACCCCGGGGGAAACGGTCAGGGAGCAGTACTTC. It encodes CAITPGETVREQYF.